The T cell receptor beta chain described here comes from a study of blood T cell repertoires in COVID-19. Study as a whole: Acute and convalescent COVID-19 specimens originated in the United States, Italy and Spain. In each case, the material was cDNA or gDNA derived from T cells, B-cell-depleted T cells, or PBMCs.

CDR3 size: 11 residues. Germline V CDR1 and CDR2: LNHNV, YYDKDF (reference sequence). Trimming left V 5 bases short and J 3 bases short, with 3 bases between. Original processing notes: Nucleated cell counts were estimated from reference gene primer amplification. Sequencing used immunoSEQ multiplex PCR; TCRdb keeps in-frame clones, though not all of them. Clone size and V and J calls were adopted from that table, with D and trimming inferred from the DNA. The sample holds 150,000 or so clones, approximately 86% seen once. Recruited during active infection, patients (from Seattle) were subsequently followed longitudinally.

This TCR derives from a man aged 55-75 years with COVID-19, enrolled during active disease. The V gene is TRBV15, the J gene TRBJ2-3; unclear D gene. Source material: peripheral blood. The CDR3 reads CATSRTDTQYF. The DNA for the CDR3 is TGTGCCACCAGCCGGACAGATACGCAGTATTTT.